The subject of this entry is one TCR beta chain. Antigen: not known. The data are from a study of T cells in localized non-small cell lung cancer. Study-wide points: Among the tissues sampled, uninvolved adjacent lung had the highest T cell clonality, above tumor. A median of approximately 50 of the top 100 tumor clones appeared in adjacent lung, which was paired and uninvolved. Since sequencing was restricted to only one region of the tumor, intratumor heterogeneity remains a possibility. Greater T cell density in blood accompanied longer overall survival.

Profiling relied on immunoSEQ multiplex PCR, and the TCRdb table lists in-frame clones only, not all of them. The sample consists of 23,000 or so clones, around 90% of them appearing once. The CDR3 is 14 residues long. CDR1 is SGHTA and CDR2 is FQGTGA in the germline V gene. V shed 5 bases, J shed 5 bases, and the junction held 3 bases outside the gene matches. The material sequenced was peripheral blood mononuclear cells, taken before any cancer treatment. The chain is built from TRBV7-3 and TRBJ2-5; 12 bases line up with TRBD2. This sequence was found in a male donor aged 60 or over with stage II lung adenocarcinoma. This CDR3 reads CASSVGLAGETQYF. The CDR3, as DNA: TGTGCCAGCAGCGTCGGACTAGCGGGGGAGACCCAGTACTTC. Together with reference TRBV7-3 and TRBJ2-5, the CDR3 gives the full variable domain: GAGVSQTPSNKVTEKGKYVELRCDPISGHTALYWYRQSLGQGPEFLIYFQGTGAADDSGLPNDRFFAVRPEGSVSTLKIQRTERGDSAVYLCASSVGLAGETQYFGPGTRLLVL.